A selection of T cell receptor beta chains follows, all from one sample in a study of blood T cell repertoires in COVID-19. Repertoires were generated with immunoSEQ multiplex PCR, while TCRdb's copy carries only in-frame clones and drops some. The sample holds 110,000 to 150,000 clones, about 91% seen once. Sequencing input: peripheral blood. All receptors derive from a woman in her sixties with acute or convalescent COVID-19. Both conserved end residues are part of each CDR3. The order of the fields is clone size, J gene, V gene, D gene, CDR3 length, CDR3 DNA, CDR3 protein. The D gene is left open where the match is weak. Clone size is shown for a subset of rows, as once, few, many or a class of expanded clone.

.,TRBJ2-5,TRBV10-3,.,14,TGTGCCATCGGAACCCAGGGGGAGGAGAAGACCCAGTACTTC,CAIGTQGEEKTQYF
.,TRBJ2-2,TRBV5-4,.,16,TGTGCCAGCAGCGGGTTGCGGACAGCGAACACCGGGGAGCTGTTTTTT,CASSGLRTANTGELFF
once,TRBJ2-7,TRBV19,.,13,TGTGCCAGTAGACAGGGGGGGACCTACGAGCAGTACTTC,CASRQGGTYEQYF
.,TRBJ1-1,TRBV10-3,.,15,TGTGCCATCAGTGACGTCGACACCAGGTACACTGAAGCTTTCTTT,CAISDVDTRYTEAFF
.,TRBJ1-2,TRBV2,.,14,TGTGCCAGCAGTAAAGGCGTGCTTGAGCTAGGCTACACCTTC,CASSKGVLELGYTF
.,TRBJ2-2,TRBV3-1/TRBV3-2,.,14,TGTGCCAGCGCCAGGGATACGAACACCGGGGAGCTGTTTTTT,CASARDTNTGELFF
.,TRBJ2-3,TRBV6-2/TRBV6-3,TRBD2,16,TGTGCCAGCAGTTACGGCCTAGCGGGGCATTTAGATACGCAGTATTTT,CASSYGLAGHLDTQYF
.,TRBJ1-1,TRBV5-1,.,13,TGCGCCAGCAGCGCCTCAGGGGTGGGAGAAGCTTTCTTT,CASSASGVGEAFF
.,TRBJ2-5,TRBV25-1,TRBD1,15,TGTGCCAGCAGTGAATCGGGCAGGGGGCATGAGACCCAGTACTTC,CASSESGRGHETQYF
.,TRBJ1-1,TRBV5-1,TRBD1,14,TGCGCCAGCAGCCTTGACAGGGCTGGCACTGAAGCTTTCTTT,CASSLDRAGTEAFF
.,TRBJ2-7,TRBV5-4,.,14,TGTGCCAGCAGCTTAGGACAGCCCTACGGCGAGCAGTACTTC,CASSLGQPYGEQYF
once,TRBJ2-7,TRBV7-9,.,14,TGTGCCAGTCGGGCCCTAGGGAGCCCCTACGAGCAGTACTTC,CASRALGSPYEQYF
.,TRBJ1-2,TRBV6-5,.,14,TGTGCCAGCACCAAACAGGGCGCTAGCTATGGCTACACCTTC,CASTKQGASYGYTF
.,TRBJ2-7,TRBV6-2/TRBV6-3,TRBD1,16,TGTGCCAGCAGTTACAACACCCGGGACAGGGGTTACGAGCAGTACTTC,CASSYNTRDRGYEQYF
.,TRBJ2-1,TRBV4-2,TRBD2,16,TGTGCCAGCAGTCGATCTAGCGGGGGGTTTTACAATGAGCAGTTCTTC,CASSRSSGGFYNEQFF
.,TRBJ2-7,TRBV6-2/TRBV6-3,.,15,TGTGCCAGCAGTTACAGACAGGCCAGCTCCTACGAGCAGTACTTC,CASSYRQASSYEQYF
.,TRBJ1-2,TRBV15,.,13,TGTGCCACCAGCAGAGAGCAGGGGCTCGGCTACACCTTC,CATSREQGLGYTF
.,TRBJ1-3,TRBV3-1/TRBV3-2,.,17,TGTGCCAGCAGCCAAGATGAAGGGGGAGTAGGGGGAAACACCATATATTTT,CASSQDEGGVGGNTIYF
.,TRBJ2-1,TRBV5-1,TRBD2,15,TGCGCCAGCAGCCAAAGCGGGGGATCGTTCGGGGAGCAGTTCTTC,CASSQSGGSFGEQFF
many,TRBJ1-6,TRBV28,TRBD1,16,TGTGCCAGCAGTTCTCTGACCGGGACAGTAAATTCACCCCTCCACTTT,CASSSLTGTVNSPLHF
.,TRBJ2-3,TRBV4-1,TRBD2,18,TGCGCCAGCAGCCAAGACTGGGGACTAGCGGGGCTCACAGATACGCAGTATTTT,CASSQDWGLAGLTDTQYF
.,TRBJ2-7,TRBV3-1/TRBV3-2,TRBD1,15,TGTGCCAGCAGCGGACGGGGACAGGGATCCTACGAGCAGTACTTC,CASSGRGQGSYEQYF
.,TRBJ1-6,TRBV7-2,.,16,TGTGCCAGCAGCTTACGGCTGACAGGCTTGATTTCACCCCTCCACTTT,CASSLRLTGLISPLHF
.,TRBJ1-2,TRBV10-1,.,13,TGCGCCAGCAGTGATAATCAGTACTATGGCTACACCTTC,CASSDNQYYGYTF
.,TRBJ1-2,TRBV28,TRBD1,13,TGTGCCAGCAGAGGGGACAGGGGCTATGGCTACACCTTC,CASRGDRGYGYTF
.,TRBJ1-3,TRBV7-6,TRBD1,20,TGTGCCAGCAGCTTATGGGATGGGACAGTCAATCCCTCTTCTGGAAACACCATATATTTT,CASSLWDGTVNPSSGNTIYF
few,TRBJ2-1,TRBV13,TRBD2,17,TGTGCCAGCAGCCCGGGGGGGTTAAGGGAAGGGTACAATGAGCAGTTCTTC,CASSPGGLREGYNEQFF
.,TRBJ1-4,TRBV3-1/TRBV3-2,.,17,TGTGCCAGCAGCCAACGAGGTCCAAACGGGTTAAATGAAAAACTGTTTTTT,CASSQRGPNGLNEKLFF
.,TRBJ1-4,TRBV4-2,TRBD1,15,TGTGCCAGCAGCCTTCCGGGGACAGGGAATGAAAAACTGTTTTTT,CASSLPGTGNEKLFF
.,TRBJ1-3,TRBV28,.,18,TGTGCCAGCAGCTCCCGCGTAAATTATATGATCTCTGGAAACACCATATATTTT,CASSSRVNYMISGNTIYF
.,TRBJ2-7,TRBV2,TRBD1,14,TGTGCCAGCAGGTCGGACAGGACCGCCTACGAGCAGTACTTC,CASRSDRTAYEQYF
.,TRBJ2-7,TRBV4-2,.,14,TGTGCCAGCAGCCAAGCCAGGCCCCCTAACGAGCAGTACTTC,CASSQARPPNEQYF
.,TRBJ2-7,TRBV5-1,.,16,TGCGCCAGCAGTACTTCTTTTGGGCTCAGCTCCTACGAGCAGTACTTC,CASSTSFGLSSYEQYF
once,TRBJ1-5,TRBV7-2,TRBD1,15,TGTGCCAGCAGCTTCAAGACAGGGGGGAATCAGCCCCAGCATTTT,CASSFKTGGNQPQHF
.,TRBJ1-1,TRBV27,.,13,TGTGCCAGCAGTAAGCAGGAGAACACTGAAGCTTTCTTT,CASSKQENTEAFF
.,TRBJ2-1,TRBV5-1,TRBD1,16,TGCGCCAGCAGCTTCTCGACAGGGTCGGGATACAATGAGCAGTTCTTC,CASSFSTGSGYNEQFF
once,TRBJ2-3,TRBV19,.,15,TGTGCCAGTAGTATAGAAGAGACTATCACAGATACGCAGTATTTT,CASSIEETITDTQYF
.,TRBJ1-2,TRBV9,.,15,TGTGCCAGCAGCACTCGACAGAGGCCACGCTATGGCTACACCTTC,CASSTRQRPRYGYTF
.,TRBJ1-4,TRBV28,TRBD1,14,TGTGCCAGCAGCCTCGGGACAGGGGAGGGAAAACTGTTTTTT,CASSLGTGEGKLFF